What follows are 16 T cell receptor beta chains derived from one specimen sequenced in a study of PD-1 blockade in classical Hodgkin lymphoma. The table came from immunoSEQ multiplex PCR; TCRdb's copy has only in-frame clones and leaves some out. The data hold about 19,000 clones, with approximately 73% observed a single time. Time point meaning: cycle 4 day 1 (C4D1), after more than five weeks of nivolumab. Relapses following autologous stem cell transplantation were seen in all patients, with brentuximab vedotin exposure varying. This material consisted of peripheral blood mononuclear cells (PBMCs), taken before the fourth cycle of nivolumab. The receptors were gathered from a human donor with classical Hodgkin lymphoma.

The CDR3 here is CASSPPMNTEAFF. CDR3 coding DNA: TGTGCCAGCAGTCCCCCTATGAACACTGAAGCTTTCTTT. V usage is TRBV6-1 and J usage is TRBJ1-1; no reliable D call. V was pared by 5 bases and J by 0 bases, with 7 bases between. The CDR3 spans 13 residues. Germline V CDR1 and CDR2: MNHNS, SASEGT.

This chain joins TRBV9 and TRBJ2-3, with 16 bases identical to TRBD2. The CDR3 spans 20 residues. CDR1 SGDLS and CDR2 YYNGEE come from the germline V gene. V trimming: 0 bases; J trimming: 1 base; junction bases outside the gene matches: 8. CDR3 DNA: TGTGCCAGCAGCGTAGGTGGGACTAGCGGGAGGGCTTTAGGCACAGATACGCAGTATTTT. This gives the protein CASSVGGTSGRALGTDTQYF.

This clone was seen once. V is TRBV6-5 and J is TRBJ2-3; D perhaps matches TRBD2 (6 bases). Germline CDR1 reads MNHEY; CDR2 reads SVGAGI. Trimming stripped 0 bases from V and 8 bases from J, with 12 bases between. The CDR3 spans 14 residues. The CDR3, as DNA: TGTGCCAGCAGTTACTCGAAAACTAGCAGTACGCAGTATTTT. Encoded protein: CASSYSKTSSTQYF.

The chain uses TRBV6-1 and TRBJ2-5; D gene uncertain. Trimming took off 8 bases at V and 3 bases at J, with 13 bases between the two ends. The germline V gene has CDR1 MNHNS and CDR2 SASEGT. This CDR3 comprises 13 residues. CDR3 region: CASVKGNEETQYF. CDR3 in DNA: TGTGCCAGCGTGAAGGGCAATGAAGAGACCCAGTACTTC.

The chain uses TRBV4-3 and TRBJ1-2; 7 bases fit TRBD1. V shed 2 bases and J 4 bases; nucleotides not matched to a gene: 4. The CDR3 totals 14 residues. The V gene's germline CDR1 is LGHNA and CDR2 YSLEER. CDR3 region: CASSQTTGVYGYTF. DNA of the CDR3: TGCGCCAGCAGCCAAACAACAGGGGTCTATGGCTACACCTTC.

On this clone itself: The germline gene is not matched at one end of the junction; a read error may be the cause. The chain is built from TRBV5-4 and TRBJ1-2; D is undetermined. Germline values: CDR1 SGHNT, CDR2 YYREEE (reference sequence). The CDR3 covers 13 residues. DNA of the CDR3: TGTGCCAGCAGTTTGGGATCGAACTATGGCTACACCTTC. It codes for CASSLGSNYGYTF.

The chain combines TRBV9 with TRBJ2-3; possibly TRBD1 for D (6 bases). The germline V gene has CDR1 SGDLS and CDR2 YYNGEE. The length of the CDR3 is 15 residues. V was shortened by 4 bases and J by 5 bases, with 17 bases between the two germline ends. In nucleotides, the CDR3 is TGTGCCAGCAGCCCGGAACAGGGTTGGGGAGATACGCAGTATTTT. Protein: CASSPEQGWGDTQYF.

V is TRBV28 and J is TRBJ2-1; 9 bases line up with TRBD2. V was clipped by 7 bases and J by 2 bases; unmatched bases: 9. The CDR3 is 16 amino acids. Germline V gives CDR1 MDHEN, CDR2 SYDVKM. CDR3 region: CASNPIAGATYNEQFF. The CDR3 DNA reads TGTGCCAGCAACCCCATAGCGGGAGCCACCTACAATGAGCAGTTCTTC.

This clone is labeled as hyperexpanded (1% or more). The chain uses TRBV30 and TRBJ2-4; the match to TRBD2 covers 10 bases. Germline V gene lookup returns CDR1 GTSNPN and CDR2 SVGIG (reference sequence). Losses at the gene ends were 5 bases for V and 3 bases for J; bases not matched to a gene: 19. The CDR3 spans 19 residues. The CDR3 bases are TGTGCCTGGGACCTTTCGGAGCGGGAGGGCCTTTTAGGCAAAAACATTCAGTACTTC. Its protein is CAWDLSEREGLLGKNIQYF. The full variable domain, in which reference TRBV30 and TRBJ2-4 provide the parts outside the CDR3, is SQTIHQWPATLVQPVGSPLSLECTVEGTSNPNLYWYRQAAGRGLQLLFYSVGIGQISSEVPQNLSASRPQDRQFILSSKKLLLSDSGFYLCAWDLSEREGLLGKNIQYFGAGTRLSVL.

This chain joins TRBV6-1 and TRBJ2-7, with TRBD2 identical over 8 bases. Germline values: CDR1 MNHNS, CDR2 SASEGT. The CDR3 sequence is 14 residues long. With 6 bases clipped from V and 4 bases from J, the junction kept 8 bases outside the gene matches. In DNA form, the CDR3 reads TGTGCCAGCAGCATGGGACTAGGGGTATACGAGCAGTACTTC. It yields the protein CASSMGLGVYEQYF.

The chain carries TRBV6-6 and TRBJ2-2; no clear D gene. The germline gives CDR1 MNHNY, CDR2 SVGAGI (reference sequence). The CDR3 loop spans 11 amino acids. The V and J ends lost 7 bases and 5 bases respectively, with 5 bases between them. CDR3 in DNA: TGTGCCAGCATTGAAACCGGGGAGCTGTTTTTT. Encoded protein: CASIETGELFF.

The rearrangement uses TRBV9 and TRBJ2-1; the match to TRBD2 covers 8 bases. V dropped 4 bases and J dropped 6; count of bases not matched to a gene: 15. In germline, CDR1 is SGDLS, CDR2 YYNGEE. This CDR3 region has 17 residues. CDR3 nucleotides: TGTGCCAGCAGCCCCCGAAGTACGGGGGGGCCGGGCAATGAGCAGTTCTTC. Protein sequence: CASSPRSTGGPGNEQFF.

The chain uses TRBV7-9 and TRBJ1-4; D gene unclear. The CDR3 is 13 amino acids. V was shortened by 3 bases and J by 8 bases, with 10 bases between the two germline ends. The germline CDR1 and CDR2 sequences are SEHNR and FQNEAQ (reference sequence). The CDR3 here is CASSFGEWEKLFF. The CDR3 bases are TGTGCCAGCAGCTTCGGAGAGTGGGAAAAACTGTTTTTT.

The chain links TRBV7-9 to TRBJ1-6, with D maybe TRBD1 (6 bases). CDR1 and CDR2 from the germline V gene are SEHNR and FQNEAQ (reference sequence). V was trimmed by 1 base and J by 9 bases, leaving 10 bases between them. The CDR3 contains 14 residues. The CDR3 spells CASSLGQVGSPLHF. Written as DNA, the CDR3 is TGTGCCAGCAGCTTAGGACAGGTTGGTTCACCCCTCCACTTT.

This chain connects TRBV11-2 to TRBJ2-1; D may correspond to TRBD1 or TRBD2 (6 bases each). Deletions cut 1 base from V and 7 bases from J, with 17 bases between. The CDR3 is 16 residues long. Germline CDR1 is SGHAT and CDR2 is FQNNGV. In DNA, the CDR3 is TGTGCCAGCAGCTTAGGTTTATGGGGGGCTCTGAATGAGCAGTTCTTC. Translation gives CASSLGLWGALNEQFF.

CDR3 DNA: TGTGCCAGCAGCTTAAACAGGAACACCGGGGAGCTGTTTTTT. Translated, it gives CASSLNRNTGELFF. This sequence joins TRBV7-6 and TRBJ2-2; D not resolved. CDR1 is SGHVS and CDR2 is FNYEAQ in the germline V gene. Trimming left V 2 bases short and J 1 base short, with 5 bases between. The CDR3 runs to 14 residues.